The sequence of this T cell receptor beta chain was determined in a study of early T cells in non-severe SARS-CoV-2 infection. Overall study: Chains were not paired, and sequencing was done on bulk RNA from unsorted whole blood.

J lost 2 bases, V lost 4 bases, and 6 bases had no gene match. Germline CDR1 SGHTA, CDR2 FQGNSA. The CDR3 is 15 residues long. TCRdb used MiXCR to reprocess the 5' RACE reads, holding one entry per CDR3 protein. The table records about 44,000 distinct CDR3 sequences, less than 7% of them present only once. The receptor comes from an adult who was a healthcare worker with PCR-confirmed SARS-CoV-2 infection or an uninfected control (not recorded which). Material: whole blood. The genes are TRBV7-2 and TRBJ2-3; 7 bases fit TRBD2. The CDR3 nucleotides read TGTGCCAGCAGCTCCAAGCGGGGTTACACAGATACGCAGTATTTT. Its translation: CASSSKRGYTDTQYF.